Below are 15 T cell receptor beta chains sequenced from a single sample in a study of graft-versus-host responses after intestinal transplantation. Some clones are missing from TCRdb's copy, which holds only in-frame ones; the method was immunoSEQ multiplex PCR. The sample lists 43,000 or so clones; 85% to 95% were seen once. This material consisted of PBMCs, taken around 790 days after a first intestinal transplant, on the day of a second. Receptor source: a human patient who received an intestinal transplant, so some T cells may come from the graft donor.

This chain links TRBV5-1 with TRBJ2-5, with 11 nucleotides matching TRBD1. The ends lost 0 bases at V and 5 bases at J; junction bases unmatched: 6. The CDR3 extends over 16 amino acids. Per germline, CDR1 SGHRS and CDR2 YFSETQ. This CDR3 reads CASSLGTGGVLETQYF. The CDR3 region has the DNA TGCGCCAGCAGCTTGGGGACAGGGGGCGTGTTGGAGACCCAGTACTTC.

The rearrangement uses TRBV5-4 and TRBJ2-1; 9 bases match TRBD2. After removal of 4 bases from V and 8 bases from J, the junction contained 16 bases not matched to a gene. The germline V gene encodes CDR1 SGHNT and CDR2 YYREEE (reference sequence). The CDR3 covers 17 residues. CDR3 sequence: CASSLTKLAGALHEQFF. CDR3 DNA sequence: TGTGCCAGCAGCCTTACGAAATTAGCGGGAGCTCTCCATGAGCAGTTCTTC.

The chain is built from TRBV18 and TRBJ2-5; maybe TRBD1 (5 bases). The length of the CDR3 is 13 residues. Germline CDR1 and CDR2: KGHSH and LQKENI. V was pared by 6 bases and J by 1 base, with 9 bases between. CDR3 residues: CASSPDIQETQYF. The CDR3 DNA reads as TGTGCCAGCTCCCCGGACATCCAAGAGACCCAGTACTTC.

The chain employs TRBV9 and TRBJ1-3; no clear D gene. The CDR3 has 15 residues. Trimming left V 0 bases short and J 4 bases short, with 11 bases between. Germline CDR1 SGDLS, CDR2 YYNGEE. This CDR3 reads CASSVDLGVGNTIYF. For the CDR3, the DNA is TGTGCCAGCAGCGTAGATTTAGGTGTCGGAAACACCATATATTTT.

The chain carries TRBV7-9 and TRBJ1-5; D is undetermined. This CDR3 has 16 amino acids. Germline CDR1 is SEHNR and CDR2 is FQNEAQ (reference sequence). Deletions cut 1 base from V and 0 bases from J, with 10 bases between. In DNA form, the CDR3 reads TGTGCCAGCAGCTTAGAATGGGGTACTAGCAATCAGCCCCAGCATTTT. This gives the protein CASSLEWGTSNQPQHF.

The chain employs TRBV29-1 and TRBJ1-2; TRBD1 might be the D (6 bases). This CDR3 has 13 amino acids. Trimming pared 7 bases from V and 8 bases from J, leaving 20 bases between. Germline-derived CDR1 and CDR2 are SQVTM and ANQGSEA. The CDR3 is CSARQAGLGGYTF. CDR3 in DNA: TGCAGCGCGCGACAGGCCGGATTGGGAGGCTACACCTTC.

This chain joins TRBV25-1 and TRBJ2-2; D remains ambiguous. The V and J ends lost 5 bases and 3 bases respectively, with 13 bases between them. The germline V gene has CDR1 MGHDK and CDR2 SYGVNS. This CDR3 spans 15 amino acids. CDR3 amino acids: CASSSQGSYTGELFF. In DNA, the CDR3 is TGTGCCAGCAGTTCCCAAGGAAGTTACACCGGGGAGCTGTTTTTT. Looking up the rest from reference TRBV25-1 and TRBJ2-2 gives the full variable domain: EADIYQTPRYLVIGTGKKITLECSQTMGHDKMYWYQQDPGMELHLIHYSYGVNSTEKGDLSSESTVSRIRTEHFPLTLESARPSHTSQYLCASSSQGSYTGELFFGEGSRLTVL.

The rearrangement links TRBV27 to TRBJ1-3; 9 bases are shared with TRBD1. This CDR3 region has 14 residues. The V and J ends lost 5 bases and 4 bases, in that order; junction bases with no gene match: 3. The V gene's germline CDR1 is MNHEY and CDR2 SMNVEV (reference sequence). CDR3 bases: TGTGCCAGCAGTCTACAGGGGGCCGGAAACACCATATATTTT. This codes for CASSLQGAGNTIYF.

The rearrangement links TRBV7-3 to TRBJ2-3; the D gene is possibly TRBD2 (6 bases). V was shortened by 3 bases and J by 1 base, with 14 bases between the two germline ends. Germline loops: CDR1 SGHTA, CDR2 FQGTGA. This CDR3 contains 16 residues. This CDR3 is CASSLTGGVGTDTQYF. The CDR3 DNA sequence: TGTGCCAGCAGCTTGACCGGGGGAGTGGGCACAGATACGCAGTATTTT.

V and J are TRBV7-8 and TRBJ2-1; TRBD2 is a possible D gene (5 bases). The length of the CDR3 is 14 residues. Germline V CDR1 and CDR2: SGHVS, FQNEAQ. Trimming pared 2 bases from V and 7 bases from J, leaving 12 bases between. The chain's CDR3 is CASSLRGLSNEQFF. CDR3 sequence (DNA): TGTGCCAGCAGCTTACGGGGTCTTTCGAATGAGCAGTTCTTC. The full variable domain, rest sourced from reference TRBV7-8 and TRBJ2-1, is GAGVSQSPRYKVAKRGQDVALRCDPISGHVSLFWYQQALGQGPEFLTYFQNEAQLDKSGLPSDRFFAERPEGSVSTLKIQRTQQEDSAVYLCASSLRGLSNEQFFGPGTRLTVL.

The chain couples TRBV13 to TRBJ2-5, with 7 bases identical to TRBD2. The J call is doubtful: the DNA matches TRBJ2-7 better. Germline assignment: CDR1 PRHDT and CDR2 FYEKMQ (reference sequence). CDR3 length equals 16 residues. The CDR3 reads CASSPLGREGHNEQYF. CDR3 bases: TGTGCCAGCAGCCCCCTTGGGAGGGAGGGCCACAACGAGCAGTACTTC.

The gene calls are TRBV13 and TRBJ2-5, with TRBD2 as a possible D gene (6 bases). V dropped 1 base and J dropped 6 bases, with 21 bases sitting between them. In germline, CDR1 is PRHDT, CDR2 FYEKMQ (reference sequence). The CDR3 spans 17 residues. DNA of the CDR3: TGTGCCAGCAGCTTAGTCGGGGACGGACGACTAGGGAAGACCCAGTACTTC. This codes for CASSLVGDGRLGKTQYF. Variable domain in full (rest from reference TRBV13 and TRBJ2-5): AAGVIQSPRHLIKEKRETATLKCYPIPRHDTVYWYQQGPGQDPQFLISFYEKMQSDKGSIPDRFSAQQFSDYHSELNMSSLELGDSALYFCASSLVGDGRLGKTQYFGPGTRLLVL.

The rearrangement links TRBV6-5 to TRBJ1-4; D not resolved. V lost 2 bases, J lost 0 bases, and 7 bases lay in between. Germline V CDR1 and CDR2: MNHEY, SVGAGI. The CDR3 is 15 residues long. This CDR3 reads CASSYGETTNEKLFF. In DNA form, the CDR3 reads TGTGCCAGCAGTTACGGGGAAACAACTAATGAAAAACTGTTTTTT.

The chain combines TRBV11-2 with TRBJ2-7; 12 bases match TRBD1. Germline values: CDR1 SGHAT, CDR2 FQNNGV. J gave up 8 bases and V 5 bases, and 13 bases lay outside the gene matches. The CDR3 has 16 amino acids. This chain's CDR3 is CASSHLAGTGGPKQYF. The CDR3, as DNA: TGTGCCAGCAGCCACCTCGCCGGGACAGGGGGCCCCAAGCAGTACTTC. Drawing the rest from reference TRBV11-2 and TRBJ2-7, the complete variable domain is EAGVAQSPRYKIIEKRQSVAFWCNPISGHATLYWYQQILGQGPKLLIQFQNNGVVDDSQLPKDRFSAERLKGVDSTLKIQPAKLEDSAVYLCASSHLAGTGGPKQYFGPGTRLTVT.

This clone came up once. The chain links TRBV18 to TRBJ2-3; D tentatively reads TRBD1 or TRBD2 (5 bases each). The CDR3 totals 13 residues. CDR1 is KGHSH and CDR2 is LQKENI in the germline V gene. Trimming stripped 1 base from V and 3 bases from J, with 5 bases between. DNA of the CDR3: TGTGCCAGCTCACCACGGGGGACAGATACGCAGTATTTT. Translating gives CASSPRGTDTQYF.